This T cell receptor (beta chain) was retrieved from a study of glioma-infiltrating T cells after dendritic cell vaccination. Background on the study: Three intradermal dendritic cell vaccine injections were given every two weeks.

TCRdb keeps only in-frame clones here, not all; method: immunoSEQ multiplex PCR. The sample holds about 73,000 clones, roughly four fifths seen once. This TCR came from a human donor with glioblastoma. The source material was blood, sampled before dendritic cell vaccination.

DNA of the CDR3: TGTGCCAGCTCACCAGTACAGGGGGAAAACATTCAGTACTTC. Its translation is CASSPVQGENIQYF. V is TRBV18 and J is TRBJ2-4; TRBD1 agrees at 8 bases. Trimming removed 2 bases from V and 5 bases from J; junction bases left unmatched: 2. This CDR3 is 14 amino acids long. Germline values: CDR1 KGHSH, CDR2 LQKENI.